This paragraph covers one T cell receptor (beta chain) sequence. Its antigen remains unidentified. The data are from a study of lymphopenia after photon versus proton radiotherapy. Regarding the study as a whole: A bigger post-nadir fall in TCR diversity correlated inversely with survival time in deceased patients. Only patients who died were analyzed for survival; proton advantage is unproven.

This CDR3 is built from 15 residues. CDR1 and CDR2 (germline): SGHDT, YYEEEE. Germline trimming cut 3 bases from V and 2 bases from J; bases unmatched to any gene: 4. The repertoire was sequenced with immunoSEQ multiplex PCR; TCRdb's copy has only in-frame clones and lacks some. The sample includes approximately 45,000 clones, over 75% of them seen just once. The sample consisted of peripheral blood, taken from a patient treated with photon-based radiotherapy. This TCR was sampled from a man between 40 and 49 years old with gastric cancer. The rearrangement links TRBV5-6 to TRBJ1-3; 8 bases are a match to TRBD1. CDR3 DNA: TGTGCCAGCAGCTCACGGACAGGGACTGGAAACACCATATATTTT. It encodes CASSSRTGTGNTIYF.